This T cell receptor (beta chain) is from a study of shared clonotypes between healthy human individuals (dated by TCRdb to 2020 to 2022). Study-level background: Three men and two women, aged 18 to 49 years, made up the cohort. Different laboratories and diverse techniques were used to prepare libraries and sequence TCR repertoires, to increase sequencing depth and limit assay-specific biases. The study deeply sequenced blood TCR repertoires of five healthy adults to estimate repertoire size and the extent of clonotype sharing between individuals. Per donor, three plates each were used for CD4 naive and CD4 memory, two for CD8 naive, and one for CD8 memory. Between about 0.85 and 9.5 billion PBMCs per donor were obtained by leukapheresis.

A remark on this clone: Its antigen is not yet known. No base quality information exists; no much larger clone differs at one position.

The paper's findings and limits, for the study overall: The small number of donors limited the genetic and exposure-history diversity represented. Larger estimated clonotype richness was generally found for naive subsets than for memory subsets. Compared with non-shared clonotypes, the clonotypes found in all four sorted-subset donors had higher generation probabilities. Pairwise subsampling led to the expectation that sequencing depth would affect the degree of clonotype sharing among donors. When four donors were compared, the shared fraction of clonotypes was about 5% for naive CD4, 3.5% for naive CD8, 2% to 2.5% for memory CD4, and 0.35% to 0.4% for memory CD8. Even with the large sequencing depth, rarefaction of the sorted-subset datasets indicated that sequencing was incomplete. Sampling was restricted to blood, and TCR repertoires in tissue are likely to differ from TCR repertoires in blood.

Using the deep immunoSEQ assay, multiplex PCR amplified TCR CDR3 regions from genomic DNA. Genomic DNA extracted from each cell subset was distributed evenly over all wells of several immunoSEQ 96-well plates, and each plate served as one replicate. For sorted subsets, roughly 200 ng of genomic DNA, equivalent to 30,000 or so T cell genomes, went into each replicate PCR. The purified libraries were quantified using a Qubit 3.0 fluorometer, sized with a Bioanalyzer 2100, and then quantified again using the KAPA Library Quantification kit. Each immunoSEQ 96-well plate was sequenced on its own single-read 150-cycle Illumina NextSeq 550 flow cell. Processing in the source paper ran as follows. Because only junctional sequences without quality scores were contained in the immunoSEQ output, filtering matching that applied to full-length reads could not be performed. To assign V/J genes and CDR3, sequences were annotated using PyIR, a Python wrapper for IgBLAST v1.9, with IMGT germline references. Reads with weak V/J assignments (E-value above 1e-6), missing CDR3, stop codons, out-of-frame junctions, or ambiguous translated residues were removed. V3J clonotypes were defined as sequences sharing an identical inferred V gene, J gene, and CDR3 amino acid sequence. To compute the percentage overlap between repertoires, the number of shared unique clonotypes was divided by the size of the smaller repertoire. Richness of each repertoire was evaluated using RTK rarefaction, the Chao1 estimator, and Recon v2.1 estimates of unobserved clonotypes. Generation probabilities for all TCRbeta clonotypes obtained by the gDNA method from a handful of donors were computed using OLGA. The table was pulled from immuneACCESS by TCRdb, which kept in-frame rearrangements only. Such tables lose some clones; where checked, under half of the loss comes from unresolved V genes, and the rest has no known cause. V and J calls and clone size follow that table, whereas D and trimming were derived from the DNA. Recorded for this sample are about 1.4 million clones; 95% to 97% of them occurred a single time. The ten largest make up more than 0.9% of the sample.

According to the germline V gene (reference sequence), CDR1 reads LNHNV and CDR2 reads YYDKDF. V is pared back by 0 bases and J by 1 base, with 8 bases lying between the germline termini. The CDR3, cysteine through phenylalanine, is 15 amino acids long. CDR3 DNA is the only sequence kept; it has 45 bases, read in frame from the first base. Healthy HIV-negative adults with no recently reported acute infections or vaccinations were included as donors. Every donor was a Caucasian adult living in Nashville, Tennessee, USA. Magnetic negative selection was used to enrich CD4+ T cells, after which naive cells were positively selected on CD45RA and the negative fraction became the memory subset. Blood was collected by leukapheresis, and PBMCs were isolated by Ficoll-Histopaque density gradient centrifugation and then cryopreserved in liquid nitrogen vapor phase. Analytical flow cytometry was used to check the purity and quantity of each magnetically sorted T cell population. Genomic DNA was isolated from each sorted fraction and quantified by UV absorbance on a Nanodrop 2000c.

The rearrangement combines TRBV15 with TRBJ2-3, with the D gene not clear enough to name. Sequencing was performed on naive CD4+ T cells sorted from blood. The meaning of the sample's cell subset or site label: CD45RA+ positively selected. The sequence was collected from a man aged 25-45 years in good health. The base sequence is TGTGCCACCAGCAGAGATTGGCAGGGCACAGATACGCAGTATTTT. Its translation reads: CATSRDWQGTDTQYF.